The subject of this entry is one T cell receptor beta chain. The record originates from a study of blood T cell repertoires in COVID-19. At the level of the study: T cells, B-cell-depleted T cells, or PBMCs provided the cDNA or gDNA that served as material.

Looked up from germline, CDR1 is SGHAT and CDR2 is FQNNGV. This CDR3 comprises 15 residues. The ends were cut back, 4 bases at V and 1 base at J, with 14 bases in the middle. Per the original data handling: Reference gene primer amplification gave estimated nucleated cell counts. Method: immunoSEQ multiplex PCR; TCRdb's copy keeps in-frame clones and lacks some. From that table come the V and J calls and clone size; the DNA was used to work out D and trimming. Seen here are 40,000 to 60,000 clones, about four fifths observed once, and the top ten hold roughly 1.4%. Input material: peripheral blood. The TCR comes from a man aged 50 to 60 with acute or convalescent COVID-19. The chain carries TRBV11-2 and TRBJ2-7; D gene ambiguous. DNA of the CDR3: TGTGCCAGCAGCTCCTCTCCGGGTCCATCCTACGAGCAGTACTTC. Translated: CASSSSPGPSYEQYF.